The rows below give T cell receptor beta chains drawn from one sample of a study of T cells in Graves' hyperthyroidism and ophthalmopathy. TCRdb used MiXCR to reprocess the multiplex PCR reads, holding one entry per CDR3 protein. This sample has fewer than 650,000 distinct CDR3 sequences, with about 46% found just once. The sample was peripheral blood or thyroid tissue (not recorded which). These receptors came from an adult woman with Graves' disease, either hyperthyroidism or ophthalmopathy (not recorded which). CDR3s include the opening cysteine and the closing phenylalanine or tryptophan. A D gene is named only where the DNA matches it firmly. Where a row states a size, it is once, few, many or the class of an expanded clone; other rows omit it.

j_gene: TRBJ2-2; abundance: few; d_gene: NA; v_gene: TRBV10-3; CDR3nt: TGTGCCATCAAGGGGGGTACCGGGGAGCTGTTTTTT; CDR3aa: CAIKGGTGELFF
j_gene: TRBJ2-7; abundance: NA; d_gene: TRBD2; v_gene: TRBV6-1; CDR3nt: TGTGCCAGCAGTCTAGCGGGGTCCGGCGAGCAGTACTTC; CDR3aa: CASSLAGSGEQYF
j_gene: TRBJ2-7; abundance: many; d_gene: TRBD2; v_gene: TRBV4-1; CDR3nt: TGCGCCAGCAGCCGAGTACCTAGCGGGAGTCTGGCCTACGAGCAGTACTTC; CDR3aa: CASSRVPSGSLAYEQYF
j_gene: TRBJ1-6; abundance: many; d_gene: NA; v_gene: TRBV7-2; CDR3nt: TGTGCCAGCAGCTTTATAAATTCACCCCTCCACTTT; CDR3aa: CASSFINSPLHF
j_gene: TRBJ2-7; abundance: NA; d_gene: NA; v_gene: TRBV29-1; CDR3nt: TGCAGCGCCACGGTTGGGGACTACGAGCAGTACTTC; CDR3aa: CSATVGDYEQYF
j_gene: TRBJ1-2; abundance: NA; d_gene: TRBD1; v_gene: TRBV19; CDR3nt: TGTGCCAGTAGTATACGGCCAGGGGGGGCGCTTGGCTACACCTTC; CDR3aa: CASSIRPGGALGYTF
j_gene: TRBJ1-5; abundance: few; d_gene: TRBD1; v_gene: TRBV20-1; CDR3nt: TGCAGTGCGACCTACAGGGGGCGAAGCAATCAGCCCCAGCATTTT; CDR3aa: CSATYRGRSNQPQHF
j_gene: TRBJ2-5; abundance: NA; d_gene: TRBD2; v_gene: TRBV28; CDR3nt: TGTGCCAGCAGAACTAGCGGGAGGACGGACGAGACCCAGTACTTC; CDR3aa: CASRTSGRTDETQYF
j_gene: TRBJ1-2; abundance: many; d_gene: NA; v_gene: TRBV4-2; CDR3nt: TGTGCCAGCAGCCAAGTTGGGGGGCGCGGTGGCTACACCTTC; CDR3aa: CASSQVGGRGGYTF
j_gene: TRBJ1-5; abundance: NA; d_gene: NA; v_gene: TRBV5-1; CDR3nt: TGCGCCAGCAGCTTGGGGAGTCATCAGCCCCAGCATTTT; CDR3aa: CASSLGSHQPQHF
j_gene: TRBJ2-6; abundance: NA; d_gene: NA; v_gene: TRBV5-1; CDR3nt: TGCGCCAGCAGCTTGATCGCGACGGGCGTATCTGGGGCCAACGTCCTGACTTTC; CDR3aa: CASSLIATGVSGANVLTF
j_gene: TRBJ2-2; abundance: many; d_gene: TRBD2; v_gene: TRBV29-1; CDR3nt: TGCAGCCTCCGGGGGGTCATCTTAAACTCCACGAACACCGGGGAGCTGTTTTTT; CDR3aa: CSLRGVILNSTNTGELFF
j_gene: TRBJ2-2; abundance: few; d_gene: NA; v_gene: TRBV5-1; CDR3nt: TGCGCCAGCAGCTTGGGACAGTACACCGGGGAGCTGTTTTTT; CDR3aa: CASSLGQYTGELFF
j_gene: TRBJ2-7; abundance: few; d_gene: TRBD1; v_gene: TRBV5-1; CDR3nt: TGCGCCAGCAGCGCGCGACAGGGGGCCTCCTACGAGCAGTACTTC; CDR3aa: CASSARQGASYEQYF
j_gene: TRBJ1-2; abundance: many; d_gene: NA; v_gene: TRBV2; CDR3nt: TGTGCCAGCAGTCAGGAGGGGCTATCGGGTGGCTACACCTTC; CDR3aa: CASSQEGLSGGYTF
j_gene: TRBJ2-5; abundance: NA; d_gene: TRBD1; v_gene: TRBV2; CDR3nt: TGTGCCAGCTGCCGACAGGGGCAAGAGACCCAGTACTTC; CDR3aa: CASCRQGQETQYF
j_gene: TRBJ1-2; abundance: many; d_gene: TRBD1; v_gene: TRBV2; CDR3nt: TGTGCCAGCAGCTGGGACAGGGCAACCTTC; CDR3aa: CASSWDRATF
j_gene: TRBJ1-5; abundance: NA; d_gene: NA; v_gene: TRBV11-2; CDR3nt: TGTGCCAGCAGCTTAATGCGGGGGCCCCAGCATTTT; CDR3aa: CASSLMRGPQHF
j_gene: TRBJ1-1; abundance: NA; d_gene: TRBD1; v_gene: TRBV29-1; CDR3nt: TGCAGCGTTACGGGACAGGCGAACACTGAAGCTTTCTTT; CDR3aa: CSVTGQANTEAFF
j_gene: TRBJ2-2; abundance: NA; d_gene: TRBD1; v_gene: TRBV29-1; CDR3nt: TGCAGCGTTGCGCAAGCGTACAGGGGACGAGGATCCACCGGGGAGCTGTTTTTT; CDR3aa: CSVAQAYRGRGSTGELFF
j_gene: TRBJ2-6; abundance: NA; d_gene: NA; v_gene: TRBV29-1; CDR3nt: TGCAGCGTTGAAGGGGGAGTTCCTAGCTCTGGGGCCAACGTCCTGACTTTC; CDR3aa: CSVEGGVPSSGANVLTF
j_gene: TRBJ2-5; abundance: many; d_gene: NA; v_gene: TRBV6-1; CDR3nt: TGTGCCAGCAGTGAACGGGGCAGGGGAGAGACCCAGTACTTC; CDR3aa: CASSERGRGETQYF
j_gene: TRBJ1-1; abundance: many; d_gene: TRBD1; v_gene: TRBV29-1; CDR3nt: TGCAGCGTTACCCGGACAGGGAACACTGAAGCTTTCTTT; CDR3aa: CSVTRTGNTEAFF
j_gene: TRBJ2-2; abundance: few; d_gene: TRBD1; v_gene: TRBV2; CDR3nt: TGTGCCAGCAGTGAAGCTCGGACAGGGGGACGGGAGCTGTTTTTT; CDR3aa: CASSEARTGGRELFF
j_gene: TRBJ2-5; abundance: few; d_gene: NA; v_gene: TRBV2; CDR3nt: TGTGCCAGCAGTGTACAGGGGGCGGGAGGAGAGACCCAGTACTTC; CDR3aa: CASSVQGAGGETQYF
j_gene: TRBJ2-7; abundance: few; d_gene: TRBD1; v_gene: TRBV7-9; CDR3nt: TGTGCCAGCTTGGGCAGGGGGACATACGAGCAGTACTTC; CDR3aa: CASLGRGTYEQYF
j_gene: TRBJ2-5; abundance: NA; d_gene: NA; v_gene: TRBV7-9; CDR3nt: TGTGCCAGCAGCTCCGTGGGGGGCGAAGAGACCCAGTACTTC; CDR3aa: CASSSVGGEETQYF
j_gene: TRBJ1-1; abundance: many; d_gene: TRBD1; v_gene: TRBV4-1; CDR3nt: TGCGCCAGCAGCCCAATGGACAGGGTGAACACTGAAGCTTTCTTT; CDR3aa: CASSPMDRVNTEAFF
j_gene: TRBJ1-5; abundance: once; d_gene: TRBD1; v_gene: TRBV19; CDR3nt: TGTGCCAGTAGTTTTTGGACAGGGGCCAATAGCAATCAGCCCCAGCATTTT; CDR3aa: CASSFWTGANSNQPQHF
j_gene: TRBJ2-7; abundance: NA; d_gene: NA; v_gene: TRBV20-1; CDR3nt: TGCAGTGCCACATTCAGGGCGCGGGACGAGCAGTACTTC; CDR3aa: CSATFRARDEQYF
j_gene: TRBJ2-5; abundance: NA; d_gene: NA; v_gene: TRBV15; CDR3nt: TGTGCCACCAGCAGAGATTTAGCGGAACAGGGTCAGGGAGAGACCCAGTACTTC; CDR3aa: CATSRDLAEQGQGETQYF
j_gene: TRBJ2-7; abundance: NA; d_gene: TRBD1; v_gene: TRBV20-1; CDR3nt: TGCAGTGCAAAGGGACAGGGAAAGTGGGAGCAGTACTTC; CDR3aa: CSAKGQGKWEQYF
j_gene: TRBJ1-2; abundance: NA; d_gene: NA; v_gene: TRBV24-1; CDR3nt: TGTGCCACCCCTGAGTCGTTCGAGCTCTATGGCTACACCTTC; CDR3aa: CATPESFELYGYTF
j_gene: TRBJ2-5; abundance: NA; d_gene: TRBD2; v_gene: TRBV20-1; CDR3nt: TGCAGTGCTGAGGACACTAGCGGGAGATCGGGGACCCAGTACTTC; CDR3aa: CSAEDTSGRSGTQYF
j_gene: TRBJ2-5; abundance: NA; d_gene: TRBD2; v_gene: TRBV5-1; CDR3nt: TGCGCCAGCAGCTTTAGCGGGGGGGCCGGGACCCAGTACTTC; CDR3aa: CASSFSGGAGTQYF